This T cell receptor (beta chain) is from a study of T-cell reconstitution after alpha-beta-depleted transplantation in children. As it was prepared, the TCRbeta library received unique molecular identifiers. TCRdb redid the calling of the PCR reads with MiXCR, one entry per CDR3 protein. This sample has under 850,000 distinct CDR3 sequences, with around 14% found just once. CDR1 is SGHRS and CDR2 is YFSETQ in the germline V gene. The length of the CDR3 is 14 residues. V dropped 0 bases and J dropped 3 bases, with 10 bases sitting between them. This clonotype came up a few times. The antigen is unknown. Study-level points and caveats: TCRbeta diversity was high at day 60 in some patients (a result of surviving recipient T cells and thymic progenitors). The study reportedly traced alpha-beta T cells about two months after transplant to several hundred expanded graft clones.

This sequence was found in a girl aged 2-15 years with congenital amegakaryocytic thrombocytopenia, due to receive a stem cell transplant. This chain joins TRBV5-1 and TRBJ2-7; D ambiguous. Sequencing used PBMCs, obtained before TCRalphabeta/CD19-depleted stem cell transplant. The CDR3 reads CASSLDPPVYEQYF. DNA of the CDR3: TGCGCCAGCAGCTTGGATCCACCGGTCTACGAGCAGTACTTC.